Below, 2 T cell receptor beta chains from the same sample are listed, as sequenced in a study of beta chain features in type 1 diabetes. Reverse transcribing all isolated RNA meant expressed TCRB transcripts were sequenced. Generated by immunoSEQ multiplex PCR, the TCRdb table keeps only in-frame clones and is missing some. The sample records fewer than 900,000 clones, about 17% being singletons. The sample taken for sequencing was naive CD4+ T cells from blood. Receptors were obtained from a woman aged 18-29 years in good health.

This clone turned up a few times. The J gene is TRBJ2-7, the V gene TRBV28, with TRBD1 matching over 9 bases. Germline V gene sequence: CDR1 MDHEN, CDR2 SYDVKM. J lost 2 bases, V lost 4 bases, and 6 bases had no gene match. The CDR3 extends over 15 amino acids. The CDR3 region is CASSSAGTGPYEQYF. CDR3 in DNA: TGTGCCAGCAGTTCAGCCGGGACAGGGCCCTACGAGCAGTACTTC.

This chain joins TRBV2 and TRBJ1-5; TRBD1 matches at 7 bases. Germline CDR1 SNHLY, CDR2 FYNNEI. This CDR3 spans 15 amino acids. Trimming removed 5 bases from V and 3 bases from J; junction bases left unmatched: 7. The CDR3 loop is CASSFSGQINQPQHF. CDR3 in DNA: TGTGCCAGCAGTTTTTCGGGACAGATCAATCAGCCCCAGCATTTT.